Listed here are 29 T cell receptor beta chains from one sample, sequenced in a study of OX40 agonist ivuxolimab in advanced cancers. Profiling relied on immunoSEQ multiplex PCR, and the TCRdb table lists in-frame clones only, not all of them. The sample carries some 60,000 clones, roughly 84% recorded once. Sequenced here: CD4+ or CD8+ T cells sorted from blood, sampled in a trial of the OX40 agonist ivuxolimab. These receptors all stem from an adult with an advanced solid tumor such as melanoma, head and neck, liver or kidney cancer.

This chain links TRBV19 with TRBJ2-7, with D maybe TRBD2 (6 bases). The CDR3 has 14 amino acids. Deletions cut 10 bases from V and 1 base from J, with 17 bases between. Germline values: CDR1 LNHDA, CDR2 SQIVND (reference sequence). The CDR3 spells CATSLGRFSYEQYF. The CDR3 nucleotides are TGTGCCACCAGTCTTGGGAGGTTTTCCTACGAGCAGTACTTC.

This sequence joins TRBV2 and TRBJ1-1, with 8 bases lining up with TRBD1. This CDR3 comprises 14 residues. The V segment lost 5 bases and the J segment 4 bases; nucleotides outside the gene matches: 6. The germline gives CDR1 SNHLY, CDR2 FYNNEI. The CDR3 spells CASSTDRGSTEAFF. The CDR3 DNA is TGTGCCAGCAGTACCGACAGGGGCAGCACTGAAGCTTTCTTT.

This clone was recorded only once. CDR3 amino acids: CASSVGSGRPITGELFF. The CDR3 DNA is TGTGCCAGCAGCGTGGGTAGCGGGAGACCTATCACCGGGGAGCTGTTTTTT. V gene TRBV9 combines with J gene TRBJ2-2; 9 bases are shared with TRBD2. Germline values: CDR1 SGDLS, CDR2 YYNGEE. V trimming: 2 bases; J trimming: 4 bases; junction bases outside the gene matches: 9. CDR3 length: 17 residues.

This CDR3 reads CASSLTRDRDGYTF. CDR3 coding DNA: TGTGCCAGCTCACTCACACGCGACAGGGATGGCTACACCTTC. The rearrangement uses TRBV18 and TRBJ1-2; 7 nucleotides line up with TRBD1. This CDR3 region has 14 residues. Losses at the gene ends were 4 bases for V and 6 bases for J; bases not matched to a gene: 8. The V gene's germline CDR1 is KGHSH and CDR2 LQKENI.

This clone was counted a single time. CDR3 protein: CASSGREGETQYF. CDR3 DNA: TGTGCCAGCAGTGGCAGGGAAGGAGAGACCCAGTACTTC. This chain uses TRBV5-5 with TRBJ2-5; weak D call: TRBD1 (5 bases). With 5 bases removed from V and 4 bases from J, the gap between germline ends came to 12 bases. The germline V gene encodes CDR1 SGHKS and CDR2 YYEKEE (reference sequence). The CDR3 sequence is 13 residues long.

This clone was seen once. The CDR3 reads CASSLDAPGDTPNQPQHF. The CDR3 DNA sequence: TGTGCCAGCAGCTTAGATGCGCCGGGGGACACCCCAAATCAGCCCCAGCATTTT. V and J are TRBV7-7 and TRBJ1-5; a possible D gene is TRBD1 (6 bases). The CDR3 has 18 residues. Germline values: CDR1 SSHAT, CDR2 FNYEAQ (reference sequence). V was clipped by 1 base and J by 4 bases, with 20 bases between them.

This clone was counted a few times. J is TRBJ1-3 and V is TRBV5-6; D gene uncertain. Germline V gives CDR1 SGHDT, CDR2 YYEEEE. V was cut by 1 base and J by 0 bases, with 5 bases left in between. CDR3 length equals 14 residues. The CDR3 protein is CASSLRSSGNTIYF. The CDR3 nucleotides read TGTGCCAGCAGCTTGAGGAGCTCTGGAAACACCATATATTTT.

The chain uses TRBV19 and TRBJ1-4; D call uncertain. Germline assignment: CDR1 LNHDA and CDR2 SQIVND (reference sequence). The V and J ends lost 4 bases and 2 bases respectively, with 11 bases between them. This CDR3 is 15 amino acids long. CDR3 sequence (DNA): TGTGCCAGTAGTACCGAGGGATTCACTAATGAAAAACTGTTTTTT. Translated: CASSTEGFTNEKLFF.

This chain links TRBV27 with TRBJ1-1; D might be TRBD1 (5 bases). The V and J ends lost 5 bases and 7 bases respectively, with 14 bases between them. The germline CDR1 and CDR2 sequences are MNHEY and SMNVEV (reference sequence). This CDR3 spans 13 amino acids. The CDR3 here is CASSPWGGSEAFF. CDR3 nucleotides: TGTGCCAGCAGTCCCTGGGGGGGGAGTGAAGCTTTCTTT.

The V call is TRBV7-7, the J call TRBJ2-3, with D maybe TRBD2 (7 bases). The CDR3 covers 16 residues. V was shortened by 5 bases and J by 3 bases, with 18 bases between the two germline ends. Per germline, CDR1 SSHAT and CDR2 FNYEAQ (reference sequence). The CDR3 nucleotides read TGTGCCAGCAGCGCACACCCGGGGGGCGGTACAGATACGCAGTATTTT. Translation: CASSAHPGGGTDTQYF.

The rearrangement uses TRBV5-4 and TRBJ2-6; the D gene is possibly TRBD1 (6 bases). This CDR3 spans 15 amino acids. CDR1 is SGHNT, CDR2 YYREEE, per germline (reference sequence). V lost 1 base to trimming and J lost 1 base, with 6 bases between them. The CDR3, as DNA: TGTGCCAGCAGCTTGAGGGGGTCTGGGGCCAACGTCCTGACTTTC. Amino acids: CASSLRGSGANVLTF.

The genes are TRBV5-1 and TRBJ1-1; 8 nucleotides align to TRBD1. This CDR3 has 15 residues. Per the germline V gene, CDR1 is SGHRS and CDR2 is YFSETQ. V was pared by 3 bases and J by 4 bases, with 8 bases of the junction left unmatched. The CDR3 protein is CASSSDSGGRTEAFF. CDR3 sequence (DNA): TGCGCCAGCAGCTCAGACTCAGGGGGCCGCACTGAAGCTTTCTTT.

The chain links TRBV18 to TRBJ1-3; weak D call: TRBD1 (6 bases). Trimming took off 6 bases at V and 4 bases at J, with 10 bases between the two ends. The germline V gene has CDR1 KGHSH and CDR2 LQKENI. CDR3 length: 13 amino acids. The CDR3 is CASSQGSGNTIYF. For the CDR3, the DNA is TGTGCCAGCTCGCAGGGGTCAGGAAACACCATATATTTT. The whole variable domain, remainder taken from reference TRBV18 and TRBJ1-3, is NAGVMQNPRHLVRRRGQEARLRCSPMKGHSHVYWYRQLPEEGLKFMVYLQKENIIDESGMPKERFSAEFPKEGPSILRIQQVVRGDSAAYFCASSQGSGNTIYFGEGSWLTVV.

In its sample, this clone was seen a few times. At one boundary the junction diverges from the germline segment, which might be a read error. This chain joins TRBV5-4 and TRBJ1-2, with 7 bases fitting TRBD1. The CDR3 is 16 amino acids. Germline V gene lookup returns CDR1 SGHNT and CDR2 YYREEE (reference sequence). The CDR3 protein is CASSQVPGQTSGGYTF. The CDR3 DNA sequence: TGCGCCAGCAGCCAGGTTCCGGGACAGACCTCGGGGGGCTACACCTTC.

The chain uses TRBV30 and TRBJ2-1, with TRBD2 matching over 9 bases. V lost 7 bases, J lost 7 bases, and 11 bases stayed unmatched. The CDR3 extends over 14 amino acids. The germline V gene encodes CDR1 GTSNPN and CDR2 SVGIG (reference sequence). CDR3 DNA sequence: TGTGCCTCAACTCCTAGCGGGATCTGGAATGAGCAGTTCTTC. Its translation is CASTPSGIWNEQFF.

The chain combines TRBV2 with TRBJ1-5, with 9 nucleotides matching TRBD1. The length of the CDR3 is 17 residues. V was clipped by 5 bases and J by 3 bases; unmatched bases: 11. CDR1 SNHLY and CDR2 FYNNEI come from the germline V gene. The chain's CDR3 is CASSPSDDRGFNQPQHF. CDR3 bases: TGTGCCAGCAGTCCCAGCGATGACAGGGGGTTCAATCAGCCCCAGCATTTT.

This clone was counted a few times. The identical CDR3 is also encoded by other nucleotide sequences in the sample. This chain joins TRBV6-5 and TRBJ2-2; possibly TRBD1 or TRBD2 for D (5 bases each). The CDR3 sequence is 14 residues long. V dropped 6 bases and J dropped 6 bases, with 14 bases sitting between them. CDR1 and CDR2 from the germline V gene are MNHEY and SVGAGI. Here the CDR3 reads CASRNRGDAGELFF. The DNA for the CDR3 is TGTGCCAGCAGGAATCGAGGGGACGCCGGGGAGCTGTTTTTT.

V usage is TRBV7-2 and J usage is TRBJ2-3, with a possible D match to TRBD2 (5 bases). Trimming removed 2 bases at V and 5 bases at J, with 11 bases between. The germline V gene encodes CDR1 SGHTA and CDR2 FQGNSA. The CDR3 is made up of 14 amino acids. This chain's CDR3 is CASSLTRVRDTQYF. The DNA of the CDR3 is TGTGCCAGCAGCTTAACTAGGGTCCGAGATACGCAGTATTTT.

The J gene is TRBJ2-7, the V gene TRBV9; the match to TRBD2 covers 10 bases. This CDR3 spans 14 amino acids. CDR1 is SGDLS, CDR2 YYNGEE, per germline. The junction had 4 bases not matched to a gene; V was cut back by 3 bases and J by 4 bases. The CDR3 sequence is CASSGGTSEYEQYF. CDR3 sequence (DNA): TGTGCCAGCAGCGGGGGGACTAGCGAGTACGAGCAGTACTTC.

The chain employs TRBV5-6 and TRBJ2-3; TRBD2 matches 8 bases. Trimming at V came to 0 bases and at J to 2 bases, leaving 2 bases not matched to a gene. Germline loops: CDR1 SGHDT, CDR2 YYEEEE. CDR3 length: 15 amino acids. CDR3 in amino acids: CASSLAGGPTDTQYF. The CDR3 region has the DNA TGTGCCAGCAGCTTGGCGGGAGGGCCCACAGATACGCAGTATTTT.

This clone appeared once. The chain joins TRBV19 to TRBJ1-2; D possibly corresponds to TRBD1 (6 bases). Trimming pared 5 bases from V and 3 bases from J, leaving 19 bases between. Germline values: CDR1 LNHDA, CDR2 SQIVND (reference sequence). The CDR3 contains 16 residues. The CDR3 is CASSSPRRGTDYGYTF. The CDR3 bases are TGTGCCAGTAGTTCCCCCAGGAGGGGGACGGACTATGGCTACACCTTC. The complete variable domain, with remaining parts taken from reference TRBV19 and TRBJ1-2, reads DGGITQSPKYLFRKEGQNVTLSCEQNLNHDAMYWYRQDPGQGLRLIYYSQIVNDFQKGDIAEGYSVSREKKESFPLTVTSAQKNPTAFYLCASSSPRRGTDYGYTFGSGTRLTVV.

The chain carries TRBV6-1 and TRBJ1-2; 8 nucleotides match TRBD1. The CDR3 contains 13 residues. The V gene's germline CDR1 is MNHNS and CDR2 SASEGT. The J segment lost 6 bases and the V segment lost 7 bases, leaving 7 bases of the junction unmatched. DNA for the CDR3: TGTGCCAGCACCGCAGGGGGCTGGGATGGCTACACCTTC. Protein product: CASTAGGWDGYTF.

The chain recombines TRBV6-1 with TRBJ1-4, with D perhaps TRBD1 (5 bases). V lost 3 bases, J lost 5 bases, and 13 bases lay in between. CDR3 length: 15 residues. Germline V gene lookup returns CDR1 MNHNS and CDR2 SASEGT. The CDR3 region is CASSDGGAGNEKLFF. CDR3 nucleotide sequence: TGTGCCAGCAGTGACGGAGGGGCCGGGAATGAAAAACTGTTTTTT.

This chain joins TRBV5-4 and TRBJ2-3, with D tentatively TRBD2 (5 bases). CDR1 and CDR2 from the germline V gene are SGHNT and YYREEE (reference sequence). The CDR3 is 16 residues long. The V and J ends lost 0 bases and 8 bases respectively, with 19 bases between them. The CDR3 spells CASSLAGSDPWGTQYF. CDR3 coding DNA: TGTGCCAGCAGCTTGGCCGGTAGCGACCCCTGGGGTACGCAGTATTTT.

For the CDR3, the DNA is TGCGCCAGCAGCCTGCAGGGGGGTGATTCGGAGACCCAGTACTTC. Protein sequence: CASSLQGGDSETQYF. The rearrangement links TRBV5-1 to TRBJ2-5; D possibly corresponds to TRBD1 (7 bases). There are 15 residues in the CDR3. The V gene's germline CDR1 is SGHRS and CDR2 YFSETQ. V lost 4 bases and J lost 5, with 18 bases in between.

V gene TRBV18 combines with J gene TRBJ1-5; 7 bases align to TRBD1. Germline-derived CDR1 and CDR2 are KGHSH and LQKENI. J lost 6 bases, V lost 4 bases, and 15 bases had no gene match. CDR3 length: 17 residues. Here the CDR3 reads CASSLGTVYSVLQPQHF. The CDR3 nucleotides are TGTGCCAGCTCACTTGGGACAGTCTATTCGGTCCTTCAGCCCCAGCATTTT. The full variable domain, rest sourced from reference TRBV18 and TRBJ1-5, is NAGVMQNPRHLVRRRGQEARLRCSPMKGHSHVYWYRQLPEEGLKFMVYLQKENIIDESGMPKERFSAEFPKEGPSILRIQQVVRGDSAAYFCASSLGTVYSVLQPQHFGDGTRLSIL.

This clone was detected only a few times. The V call is TRBV2, the J call TRBJ2-1, with TRBD1 matching 8 bases. The V gene end was trimmed by 2 bases and the J gene end by 4 bases; junction bases not matched to a gene: 4. The CDR3 is made up of 15 amino acids. In germline, CDR1 is SNHLY, CDR2 FYNNEI. CDR3 nucleotide sequence: TGTGCCAGCAGTGAATCAGGGGGCACGTACAATGAGCAGTTCTTC. Translating gives CASSESGGTYNEQFF.

This chain uses TRBV19 with TRBJ1-1; maybe TRBD1 (6 bases). The CDR3 is made up of 14 amino acids. Trimming left V 8 bases short and J 3 bases short, with 16 bases between. Germline V gene data show CDR1 as LNHDA and CDR2 as SQIVND (reference sequence). The CDR3, as DNA: TGTGCCAGTTCTCGAGGGGGGTTGGACACTGAAGCTTTCTTT. Its protein is CASSRGGLDTEAFF.

The chain employs TRBV6-6 and TRBJ2-7; TRBD2 aligns across 8 bases. This CDR3 has 14 amino acids. V lost 6 bases to trimming and J lost 4 bases; unmatched junction nucleotides: 8. CDR1 is MNHNY and CDR2 is SVGAGI in the germline V gene (reference sequence). The CDR3 coding sequence is TGTGCCAGCAGCCCCGGGACTAGAGGTTACGAGCAGTACTTC. It yields the protein CASSPGTRGYEQYF.